This T cell receptor (beta chain) was profiled in a study of blood T cell repertoires in COVID-19. Overall study: The analysed material was cDNA or gDNA that came from T cells, B-cell-depleted T cells, or PBMCs.

Enrolment of Seattle patients took place during active infection, and they were followed longitudinally. This clone has a handful of counts. V trimming: 2 bases; J trimming: 7 bases; junction bases outside the gene matches: 8. There are 16 residues in the CDR3. CDR1 and CDR2 (germline): MNHNS, SASEGT. Method: immunoSEQ multiplex PCR; TCRdb's copy keeps in-frame clones and lacks some. The sample gives over 200,000 clones, less than 85% of which show up once; roughly 7.8% is in the top ten. This chain joins TRBV6-1 and TRBJ1-5; 10 nucleotides line up with TRBD1. The source is a woman of 80 years or more with COVID-19, enrolled during active disease. The sample consisted of peripheral blood. CDR3 region: CASSERLGQGYQPQHF. The CDR3 DNA reads TGTGCCAGCAGTGAAAGGCTGGGACAGGGGTACCAGCCCCAGCATTTT.